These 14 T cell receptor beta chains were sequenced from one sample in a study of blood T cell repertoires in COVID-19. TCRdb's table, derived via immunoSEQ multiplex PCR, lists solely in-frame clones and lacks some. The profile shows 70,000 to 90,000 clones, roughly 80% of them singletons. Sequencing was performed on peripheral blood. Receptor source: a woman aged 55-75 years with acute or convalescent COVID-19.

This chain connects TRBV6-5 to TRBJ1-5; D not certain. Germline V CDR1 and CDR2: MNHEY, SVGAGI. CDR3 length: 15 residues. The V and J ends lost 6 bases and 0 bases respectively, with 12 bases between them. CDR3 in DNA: TGTGCCAGCAGACTATCCACCTATAGCAATCAGCCCCAGCATTTT. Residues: CASRLSTYSNQPQHF.

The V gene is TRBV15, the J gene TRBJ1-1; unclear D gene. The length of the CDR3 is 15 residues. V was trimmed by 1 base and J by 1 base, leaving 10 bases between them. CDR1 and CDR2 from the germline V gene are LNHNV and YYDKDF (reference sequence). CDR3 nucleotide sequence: TGTGCCACCAGCAGAGGTGCCAGTTCGAACACTGAAGCTTTCTTT. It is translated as CATSRGASSNTEAFF.

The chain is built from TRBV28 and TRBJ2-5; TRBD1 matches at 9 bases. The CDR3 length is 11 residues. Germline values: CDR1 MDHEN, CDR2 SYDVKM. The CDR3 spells CGTGVQETQYF. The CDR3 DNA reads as TGTGGGACAGGGGTCCAAGAGACCCAGTACTTC.

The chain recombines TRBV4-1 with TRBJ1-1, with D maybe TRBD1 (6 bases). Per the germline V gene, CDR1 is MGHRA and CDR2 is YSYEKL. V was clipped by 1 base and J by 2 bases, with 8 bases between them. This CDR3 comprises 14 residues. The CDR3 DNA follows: TGCGCCAGCAGCCAAGCGGACAGAAACACTGAAGCTTTCTTT. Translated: CASSQADRNTEAFF.

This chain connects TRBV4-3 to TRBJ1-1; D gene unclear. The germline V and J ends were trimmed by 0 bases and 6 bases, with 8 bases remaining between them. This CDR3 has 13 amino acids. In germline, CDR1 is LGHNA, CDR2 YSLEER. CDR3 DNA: TGCGCCAGCAGCCAAGAATTCAGATCTGAAGCTTTCTTT. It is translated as CASSQEFRSEAFF.

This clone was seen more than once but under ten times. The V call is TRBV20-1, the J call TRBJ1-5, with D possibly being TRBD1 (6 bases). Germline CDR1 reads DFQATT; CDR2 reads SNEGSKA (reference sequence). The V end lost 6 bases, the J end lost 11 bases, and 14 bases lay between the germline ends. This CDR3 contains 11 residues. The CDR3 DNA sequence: TGCAGTGCCCCCGGGGGGGGCACCCAGCATTTT. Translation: CSAPGGGTQHF.

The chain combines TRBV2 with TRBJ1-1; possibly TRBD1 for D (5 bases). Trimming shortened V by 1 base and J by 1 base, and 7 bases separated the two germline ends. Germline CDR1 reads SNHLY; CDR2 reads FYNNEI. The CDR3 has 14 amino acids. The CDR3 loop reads CASSEDGGNTEAFF. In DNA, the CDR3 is TGTGCCAGCAGTGAAGACGGGGGGAACACTGAAGCTTTCTTT.

CDR3 DNA: TGTGCCAGCAGTTACTCTTTGAGCAGGGCGAACACTGAAGCTTTCTTT. Protein sequence: CASSYSLSRANTEAFF. The rearrangement uses TRBV6-5 and TRBJ1-1; D is possibly TRBD1 (5 bases). V was clipped by 0 bases and J by 1 base, with 12 bases between them. Germline V CDR1 and CDR2: MNHEY, SVGAGI. The CDR3 totals 16 residues.

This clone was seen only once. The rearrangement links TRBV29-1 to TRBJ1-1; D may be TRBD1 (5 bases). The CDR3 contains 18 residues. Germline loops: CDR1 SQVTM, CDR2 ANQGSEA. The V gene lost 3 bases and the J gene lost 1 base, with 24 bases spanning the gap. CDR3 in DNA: TGCAGCGTTGACCCAATGGAGTGGGGGGTGGGGACGAACACTGAAGCTTTCTTT. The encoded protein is CSVDPMEWGVGTNTEAFF.

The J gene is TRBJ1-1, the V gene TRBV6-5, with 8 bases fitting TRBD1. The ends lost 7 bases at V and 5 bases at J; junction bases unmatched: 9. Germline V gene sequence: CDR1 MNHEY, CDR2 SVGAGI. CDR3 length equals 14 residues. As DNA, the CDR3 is TGTGCCAGCACCCTCAGGGGGCCGGGGACTGAAGCTTTCTTT. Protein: CASTLRGPGTEAFF.

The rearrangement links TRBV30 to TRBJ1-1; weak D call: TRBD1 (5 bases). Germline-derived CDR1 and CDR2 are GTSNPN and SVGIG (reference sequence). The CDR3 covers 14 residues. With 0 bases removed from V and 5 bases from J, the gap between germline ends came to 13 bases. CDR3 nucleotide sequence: TGTGCCTGGAGTGTTCATCCTGGGGCAACTGAAGCTTTCTTT. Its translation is CAWSVHPGATEAFF. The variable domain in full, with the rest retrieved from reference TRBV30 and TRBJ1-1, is SQTIHQWPATLVQPVGSPLSLECTVEGTSNPNLYWYRQAAGRGLQLLFYSVGIGQISSEVPQNLSASRPQDRQFILSSKKLLLSDSGFYLCAWSVHPGATEAFFGQGTRLTVV.

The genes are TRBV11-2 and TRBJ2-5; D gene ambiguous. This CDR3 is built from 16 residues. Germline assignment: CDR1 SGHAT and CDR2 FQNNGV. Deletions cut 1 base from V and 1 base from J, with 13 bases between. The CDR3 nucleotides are TGTGCCAGCAGCTTAGGTGCAACAGCCCTCCAAGAGACCCAGTACTTC. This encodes CASSLGATALQETQYF.

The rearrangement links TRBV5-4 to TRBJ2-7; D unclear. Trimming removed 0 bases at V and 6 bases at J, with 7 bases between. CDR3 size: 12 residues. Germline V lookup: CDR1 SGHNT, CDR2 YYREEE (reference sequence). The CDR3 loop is CASSLVRSEQYF. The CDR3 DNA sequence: TGTGCCAGCAGCTTGGTTAGAAGCGAGCAGTACTTC.

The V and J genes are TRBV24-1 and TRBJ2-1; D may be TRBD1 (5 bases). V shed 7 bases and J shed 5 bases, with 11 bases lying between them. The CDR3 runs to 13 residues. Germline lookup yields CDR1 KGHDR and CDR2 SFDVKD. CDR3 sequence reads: CATSFTGNNEQFF. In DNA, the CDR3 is TGTGCCACCAGCTTTACAGGTAACAATGAGCAGTTCTTC.